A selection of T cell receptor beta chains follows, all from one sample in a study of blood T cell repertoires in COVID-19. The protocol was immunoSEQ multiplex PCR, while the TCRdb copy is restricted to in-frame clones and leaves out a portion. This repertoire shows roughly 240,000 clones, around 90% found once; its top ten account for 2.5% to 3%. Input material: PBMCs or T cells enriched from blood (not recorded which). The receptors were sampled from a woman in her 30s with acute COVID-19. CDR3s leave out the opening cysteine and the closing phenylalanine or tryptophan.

ASSDSVGGLNEQF	TRBV6-4	TRBJ2-1
ASSRLTGTNQPQH	TRBV4-1	TRBJ1-5
SVPTGGRAF	TRBV29-1	TRBJ1-1
ASSQDQGWNEQF	TRBV4-1	TRBJ2-1
ASSRPPLEEKLF	TRBV11-2	TRBJ1-4
ASSIGTGTYEQY	TRBV5-1	TRBJ2-7
ASSIAYRSNQPQH	TRBV19	TRBJ1-5
ASGRQGEWFTEAF	TRBV6-5	TRBJ1-1
ASRLTGGANQPQH	TRBV7-2	TRBJ1-5
AISDRDSGNTIY	TRBV10-3	TRBJ1-3